Listed below are T cell receptor beta chains from one sample, sequenced in a study of molecular identifiers for immune sequencing clone quantification. TCRdb recomputed calls from the PCR reads with MiXCR, one row per CDR3 protein. The data show fewer than 350,000 distinct CDR3 sequences, with 24% seen just once and 0.65% to 0.75% held by the top ten. Specimen: naive CD8+ T cells from blood, with Jurkat cell RNA spiked in. The source is a human donor in good health. Some libraries in this study had Jurkat cell RNA spiked in. Both conserved end residues are part of each CDR3. D genes are given only for firm matches. Clone sizes are given selectively: once, few, many, or a class where the clone is expanded.

v_gene,abundance,j_gene,d_gene,CDR3aa,CDR3nt
TRBV19,many,TRBJ2-3,-,CASSNGGRPDTQYF,TGTGCCAGTAGTAACGGAGGGAGGCCAGATACGCAGTATTTT
TRBV12-3/TRBV12-4,-,TRBJ2-3,-,CASSSSGDTQYF,TGTGCCAGCAGTTCCAGCGGAGATACGCAGTATTTT
TRBV19,-,TRBJ2-5,-,CASSIGGLETQYF,TGTGCCAGTAGTATTGGGGGCCTAGAGACCCAGTACTTC
TRBV4-3,-,TRBJ2-2,TRBD2,CASSQGRTSGSGELFF,TGCGCCAGCAGCCAAGGTCGGACTAGCGGCAGTGGGGAGCTGTTTTTT
TRBV18,-,TRBJ1-5,-,CASSPLVRVEEPQHF,TGTGCCAGCTCACCACTGGTTCGGGTTGAGGAGCCCCAGCATTTT
TRBV15,-,TRBJ1-1,-,CATSRDVFRGGETEAFF,TGTGCCACCAGCAGAGATGTTTTCAGGGGAGGTGAGACTGAAGCTTTCTTT
TRBV5-1,many,TRBJ2-1,-,CASSLIWNEQFF,TGCGCCAGCAGCTTAATCTGGAATGAGCAGTTCTTC
TRBV19,few,TRBJ2-5,TRBD1,CASSIGTGVEETQYF,TGTGCCAGTAGTATAGGGACAGGGGTGGAAGAGACCCAGTACTTC
TRBV4-1,once,TRBJ2-7,-,CASSLAGDYAQYF,TGCGCCAGCAGCTTGGCAGGAGACTACGCGCAGTACTTC
TRBV30,few,TRBJ2-7,TRBD1,CAWSATGGEQYF,TGTGCCTGGAGTGCCACAGGGGGCGAGCAGTACTTC
TRBV20-1,few,TRBJ1-5,TRBD1,CSARLAGTGWGQPQHF,TGCAGTGCTAGACTCGCCGGGACAGGGTGGGGTCAGCCCCAGCATTTT